This entry is about one T cell receptor beta chain. Many counts were recorded for this clonotype. This clone's antigen is unknown. It has no much larger one-base neighbor in the sample; base qualities were not kept. Taken from cysteine to phenylalanine, the CDR3 has 15 residues. The sequence is cut down to CDR3 DNA, 45 bases in frame from base 1. Cut back by 4 bases and 0 bases, the V and J ends lie 13 bases apart. CDR1 DFQATT and CDR2 SNEGSKA were looked up in the germline V gene (reference sequence). Two rounds of multiplex PCR were performed to amplify the TCR beta CDR3 region from genomic DNA. In the first round of PCR, primers specific to each TRBV and TRBJ gene were used, and the primer sequences are filed in Chinese patent CN105087789A. The second PCR round used universal primers. The Roche High Pure PCR Template Preparation Kit was used to extract genomic DNA from frozen PBMCs. The libraries underwent paired-end sequencing with 151 bp reads on an Illumina HiSeq 3000. As for the authors' bioinformatics: CutAdapt was used to discard raw reads that did not contain the multiplex PCR primer sequences. PEAR was used to merge high-quality paired reads into contigs. TRB V, D and J gene segments were assigned to each contig with MiXCR by alignment to reference sequences. To remove sequencing errors, CDR3 sequences were clustered according to base quality and sequence similarity. Diversity was calculated as Shannon entropy divided by the natural log of the number of productive TCR sequences. Clonality was defined as one minus Shannon entropy divided by the natural log of the number of unique clonotypes. Progression-free survival cut-offs for repertoire metrics were chosen using the Youden index of ROC curves, with analyses run in R 3.5.3. TCRdb trimmed the raw reads at Q25, called clones with MiXCR and kept productive beta chains. Identical CDR3 proteins give one entry, which carries the most common genes and DNA. What appears here as the V and J calls and clone size reflects TCRdb's work, not the paper's. The sample includes tens of thousands of distinct CDR3 sequences, with approximately 25% observed a single time. The ten largest clones represent about 25% of the sample.

All patients had node-negative disease on CT and PET/CT, and none had a history of other malignancies or prior chemotherapy or radiotherapy. At each of the two time points, about 6.3 milliliters of peripheral venous blood were collected into EDTA tubes. Ficoll-Paque Plus density-gradient centrifugation was used to isolate PBMCs. Right after collection, samples were kept at -80 degrees C until analysis. The data belong to a study of prognosis after radiotherapy for stage I lung cancer (dated by TCRdb to 2020 to 2023). For the wider study: About 20 stage I NSCLC patients were enrolled in Nanjing, China, between 2018 and January 2019. The patients included over twelve who had newly diagnosed primary stage I lung tumors, along with 5 or 6 others who had oligometastatic NSCLC after their primary tumor had been surgically resected. Every patient was deemed medically inoperable, over 10 because of comorbidities and 7 because they refused surgery. The cohort comprised 13 men and several women with a median age of roughly 74 years, ranging from 53 to 84 years. Tumor histology was squamous cell carcinoma in seven patients and adenocarcinoma in approximately 11. SBRT was delivered in 3 to 5 fractions with a biologically effective dose of at least 100 Gy, and image-guided IMRT or VMAT was used for delivery. Concurrent therapy was not administered to any patient alongside SBRT. Distant metastases were developed by four of the 19 patients after SBRT, at a median of around seven months, whereas no significant progression was observed in the other 15 patients. Peripheral blood TCR beta repertoires were profiled in stage I NSCLC patients before and after stereotactic body radiotherapy, and the repertoires were related to distant failure. A total of roughly 38 blood samples from around 20 patients were sequenced, with one sample obtained before and one obtained after SBRT for each patient.

Here is what the overall study found, with its caveats: No determination of tumor specificity was made for expanded TCR clones. Post-SBRT Shannon entropy and its change from baseline were lower in patients who developed distant metastases; baseline Shannon entropy was not associated with metastases. After SBRT, the number of unique TCR clones decreased (median approximately 10,000 before versus 6,500 to 7,500 after; Wilcoxon paired P=0.011). Differences by metastasis status were reportedly seen in TRBV and TRBJ usage frequencies, involving two V genes at baseline and, after SBRT, nine or ten V genes and two J genes. Limitations of the study included a small cohort and short follow-up, and the study findings need independent validation. No adjustment for multiple comparisons was applied to any of the reported P values.

The TCR sequence derives from a donor over 45 with non-small cell lung cancer. Sequenced here: PBMCs, sampled before or after stereotactic body radiation therapy (not recorded which). The rearrangement joined TRBV20-1 to TRBJ1-5; the D gene lacks a confident call. The DNA reads as follows: TGCAGTGCTACTAGGAATACTAATAGCAATCAGCCCCAGCATTTT. Translated, it reads CSATRNTNSNQPQHF.